This passage covers 11 T cell receptor beta chains from one sample sequenced in a study of T cell changes during pregnancy in multiple sclerosis. Sequencing used immunoSEQ multiplex PCR; TCRdb keeps in-frame clones, though not all of them. The sample has some 87,000 clones, almost 95% seen once. Sequencing used peripheral blood, obtained in the first trimester of pregnancy. The receptor set was obtained from a female donor with multiple sclerosis, enrolled in a pregnancy study.

The chain employs TRBV5-1 and TRBJ2-1; tentatively, D is TRBD2 (6 bases). Trimming cost V 4 bases and J 6 bases, with 11 bases left between them. The CDR3 contains 13 residues. The germline gives CDR1 SGHRS, CDR2 YFSETQ. CDR3 DNA sequence: TGCGCCAGCAGCACCCTAGCGACCAATGAGCAGTTCTTC. Translated: CASSTLATNEQFF.

The rearrangement joins TRBV18 to TRBJ1-1, with TRBD1 as a possible D gene (5 bases). V was clipped by 6 bases and J by 0 bases, with 14 bases between them. The CDR3 is 15 residues long. CDR1 is KGHSH, CDR2 LQKENI, per germline. The CDR3 nucleotides read TGTGCCAGCTCGCCCCAGGGATGGATGAACACTGAAGCTTTCTTT. This gives the protein CASSPQGWMNTEAFF.

The chain employs TRBV27 and TRBJ2-1, with 13 bases aligning to TRBD2. V dropped 5 bases and J dropped 1; count of bases not matched to a gene: 8. This CDR3 has 18 residues. Germline V gives CDR1 MNHEY, CDR2 SMNVEV (reference sequence). The CDR3 bases are TGTGCCAGCAGTCTCGGACTAGCGGGAGTAGGGTCCTACAATGAGCAGTTCTTC. The encoded protein is CASSLGLAGVGSYNEQFF.

The rearrangement joins TRBV25-1 to TRBJ2-1, with 8 bases identical to TRBD2. Germline CDR1 is MGHDK and CDR2 is SYGVNS. V trimming: 3 bases; J trimming: 2 bases; junction bases outside the gene matches: 6. This CDR3 region has 16 residues. Here the CDR3 reads CASSDSSSGAYNEQFF. The DNA of the CDR3 is TGTGCCAGCAGTGACTCTAGTAGCGGGGCCTACAATGAGCAGTTCTTC.

The J gene is TRBJ2-2, the V gene TRBV5-1, with D perhaps matching TRBD2 (6 bases). The CDR3 contains 16 residues. The V gene's germline CDR1 is SGHRS and CDR2 YFSETQ. V was pared by 6 bases and J by 4 bases, with 19 bases between. Here the CDR3 DNA reads TGCGCCAGCACCAGGGTCGCGGGGCGAACCACCGGGGAGCTGTTTTTT. It specifies CASTRVAGRTTGELFF.

The chain employs TRBV28 and TRBJ2-2; D is possibly TRBD1 (6 bases). V lost 8 bases to trimming and J lost 0 bases, with 16 bases between them. The V gene's germline CDR1 is MDHEN and CDR2 SYDVKM. The CDR3 is made up of 16 amino acids. The CDR3 reads CASSIWGTSNTGELFF. DNA for the CDR3: TGTGCCAGCTCCATCTGGGGGACATCGAACACCGGGGAGCTGTTTTTT.

The chain combines TRBV6-1 with TRBJ2-5; perhaps TRBD2 as D (5 bases). Germline V CDR1 and CDR2: MNHNS, SASEGT. The length of the CDR3 is 14 residues. V was clipped by 5 bases and J by 5 bases, with 15 bases between them. The CDR3 region has the DNA TGTGCCAGCAGTAAGTCCAGAGGGCGGGAGACCCAGTACTTC. This sequence encodes CASSKSRGRETQYF.

The V gene is TRBV5-1, the J gene TRBJ2-7, with TRBD1 matching 7 bases. J was trimmed by 2 bases and V by 1 base; bases with no gene match: 12. The CDR3 loop spans 17 amino acids. Germline lookup yields CDR1 SGHRS and CDR2 YFSETQ. CDR3 in amino acids: CASSLTGAGRSTYEQYF. In DNA form, the CDR3 reads TGCGCCAGCAGCTTGACAGGGGCGGGTAGGTCGACCTACGAGCAGTACTTC.

This clone has just one count. This chain uses TRBV19 with TRBJ2-1; 10 positions match TRBD1. V lost 4 bases and J lost 4; bases outside the gene matches: 10. The CDR3 loop spans 17 amino acids. The germline CDR1 and CDR2 sequences are LNHDA and SQIVND (reference sequence). The CDR3 here is CASSTGRGQGIYNEQFF. DNA of the CDR3: TGTGCCAGTAGTACAGGGCGGGGACAGGGGATTTACAATGAGCAGTTCTTC.

This chain connects TRBV4-1 to TRBJ2-1; 9 nucleotides match TRBD1. V gave up 4 bases and J gave up 7 bases; unmatched junction bases: 8. Germline V gene data show CDR1 as MGHRA and CDR2 as YSYEKL. The CDR3 contains 15 residues. The CDR3 protein is CASSRTGTGLNEQFF. The DNA of the CDR3 is TGCGCCAGCAGCCGAACGGGGACAGGGCTTAATGAGCAGTTCTTC.

The chain has TRBV15 and TRBJ1-5; D is possibly TRBD1 (5 bases). Germline lookup yields CDR1 LNHNV and CDR2 YYDKDF (reference sequence). The CDR3 totals 16 residues. Trimming cost V 1 base and J 4 bases, with 14 bases left between them. CDR3 sequence: CATSRGGGGGNQPQHF. The DNA for the CDR3 is TGTGCCACCAGCAGAGGGGGCGGGGGAGGGAATCAGCCCCAGCATTTT.